This T cell receptor (beta chain) was sequenced for a study of PD-1 blockade in classical Hodgkin lymphoma. This clone occurred a few times. The antigen remains undetermined. Sample time point: cycle 4 day 1 (C4D1), after less than seven weeks of nivolumab. Each and every patient relapsed after autologous stem cell transplantation, and patients got differing brentuximab vedotin exposure. Method: immunoSEQ multiplex PCR; TCRdb's copy keeps in-frame clones and lacks some. The sample shows 7,300 or so clones, roughly four fifths of them seen only once. General study results and limits: Whereas CD4+ TCR diversity had risen significantly by C4D1, CD8+ TCR diversity had not. Some patients began nivolumab under 1 year after ASCT. These patients were excluded from later analyses.

The germline CDR1 and CDR2 sequences are SGHTA and FQGNSA. The CDR3 contains 14 residues. V was clipped by 4 bases and J by 8 bases; unmatched bases: 6. V is TRBV7-2 and J is TRBJ1-2; TRBD1 matches at 11 bases. The sequence was collected from a human donor with classical Hodgkin lymphoma. This sample comprised peripheral blood mononuclear cells (PBMCs), obtained before the fourth cycle of nivolumab. The CDR3 DNA is TGTGCCAGCAGCTCCGGACAGGGGGCGATCGGCTACACCTTC. It encodes CASSSGQGAIGYTF.